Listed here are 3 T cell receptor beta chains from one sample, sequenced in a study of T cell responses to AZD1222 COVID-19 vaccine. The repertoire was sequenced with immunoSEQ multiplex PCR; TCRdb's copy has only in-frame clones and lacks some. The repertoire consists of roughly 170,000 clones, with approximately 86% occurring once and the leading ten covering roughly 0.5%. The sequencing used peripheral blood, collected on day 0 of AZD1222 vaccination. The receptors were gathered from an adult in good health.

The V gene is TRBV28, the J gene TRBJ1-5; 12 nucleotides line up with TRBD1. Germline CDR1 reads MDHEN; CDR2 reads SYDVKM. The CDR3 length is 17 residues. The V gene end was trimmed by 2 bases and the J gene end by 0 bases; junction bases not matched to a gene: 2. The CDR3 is CASSLGTGGYSNQPQHF. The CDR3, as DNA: TGTGCCAGCAGTTTAGGGACAGGGGGCTATAGCAATCAGCCCCAGCATTTT.

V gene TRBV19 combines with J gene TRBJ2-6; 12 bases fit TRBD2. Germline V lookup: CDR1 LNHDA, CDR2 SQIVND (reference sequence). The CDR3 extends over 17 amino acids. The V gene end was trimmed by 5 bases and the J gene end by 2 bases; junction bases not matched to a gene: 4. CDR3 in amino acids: CASSQLAGGTGANVLTF. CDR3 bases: TGTGCCAGTAGTCAGCTAGCGGGGGGGACTGGGGCCAACGTCCTGACTTTC.

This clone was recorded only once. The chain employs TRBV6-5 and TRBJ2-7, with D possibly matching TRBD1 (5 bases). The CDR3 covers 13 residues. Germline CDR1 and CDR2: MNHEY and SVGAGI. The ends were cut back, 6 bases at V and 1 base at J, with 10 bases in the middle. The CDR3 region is CASSRQQSYEQYF. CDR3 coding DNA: TGTGCCAGCAGCAGACAGCAATCCTACGAGCAGTACTTC.